The 32 T cell receptor beta chains below all came from one sample that was sequenced in a study of cytomegalovirus exposure and HLA in healthy donors. Primers: 60 Vbeta forward and 13 Jbeta reverse. The method was immunoSEQ multiplex PCR; TCRdb's version includes in-frame clones alone and lacks a portion of them. The data contain over 150,000 clones, 80% of them singletons. The sequenced sample was PBMCs. Receptors were obtained from a man aged 25-40 years in good health and CMV-seropositive.

A single count supports this clone. The chain is built from TRBV23-1 and TRBJ2-3; a possible D gene is TRBD1 (6 bases). Being an ORF, TRBV23-1 has a function that is uncertain. This CDR3 has 14 residues. V lost 6 bases, J lost 1 base, and 11 bases lay in between. CDR3 DNA: TGCGCCAGCAGGACAAACAGGGGCACAGATACGCAGTATTTT. As protein: CASRTNRGTDTQYF.

This clone occurred once. The V call is TRBV20-1, the J call TRBJ2-7; D remains ambiguous. The CDR3 is made up of 11 amino acids. V was shortened by 3 bases and J by 4 bases, with 7 bases between the two germline ends. CDR1 is DFQATT, CDR2 SNEGSKA, per germline (reference sequence). This CDR3 is CSASREYEQYF. CDR3 coding DNA: TGCAGTGCTAGTAGAGAATACGAGCAGTACTTC.

This clone was observed a handful of times. The V gene is TRBV6-5, the J gene TRBJ2-7; D is perhaps TRBD1 (6 bases). Germline V lookup: CDR1 MNHEY, CDR2 SVGAGI. The CDR3 is 13 residues long. Between the trimmed V and J ends, which lost 5 bases and 10 bases, there was a span of 18 bases. The CDR3 here is CASSRLTGRGQYF. In DNA form, the CDR3 reads TGTGCCAGCAGTCGACTGACAGGCCGAGGTCAGTACTTC.

This chain links TRBV18 with TRBJ2-1, with 7 positions matching TRBD1. The CDR3 runs to 12 residues. Germline assignment: CDR1 KGHSH and CDR2 LQKENI. The ends lost 6 bases at V and 15 bases at J; junction bases unmatched: 11. This CDR3 is CASSGRGLQTFF. In DNA, the CDR3 is TGTGCCAGCTCGGGAAGGGGGCTTCAAACGTTCTTC.

This chain uses TRBV2 with TRBJ2-7; 11 nucleotides match TRBD2. Germline CDR1 is SNHLY and CDR2 is FYNNEI. The CDR3 has 14 amino acids. The ends lost 6 bases at V and 6 bases at J; junction bases unmatched: 7. The CDR3 DNA reads TGTGCCAGCAGGTCAACTAGCGGGGGCTGCGAGCAGTACTTC. This translates into CASRSTSGGCEQYF.

The chain joins TRBV6-1 to TRBJ2-3, with TRBD2 as a possible D gene (6 bases). The CDR3 loop spans 16 amino acids. V was clipped by 1 base and J by 5 bases, with 16 bases between them. Germline assignment: CDR1 MNHNS and CDR2 SASEGT. The CDR3 sequence is CASSEDRTTAGDTQYF. Written as DNA, the CDR3 is TGTGCCAGCAGTGAAGACAGGACTACTGCAGGAGATACGCAGTATTTT.

The V gene is TRBV28, the J gene TRBJ2-7; no definite D call. The CDR3 is 10 residues long. Germline-derived CDR1 and CDR2 are MDHEN and SYDVKM. Trimming shortened V by 9 bases and J by 2 bases, and 5 bases separated the two germline ends. The CDR3 region has the DNA TGTGCCAGGGCCGCCTACGAGCAGTACTTC. Protein sequence: CARAAYEQYF.

Here the CDR3 DNA reads TGTGCCAGCAGCGTAGAGGATGGGGGCTGTGGCTACACCTTC. It encodes CASSVEDGGCGYTF. This chain joins TRBV9 and TRBJ1-2; possible D gene TRBD1, 6 bases. V was pared by 0 bases and J by 7 bases, with 13 bases between. From germline, CDR1 is SGDLS and CDR2 YYNGEE. The CDR3 spans 14 residues.

The V call is TRBV5-4, the J call TRBJ2-2; tentative D call: TRBD2 (5 bases). V gave up 3 bases and J gave up 0 bases, with 18 bases separating them. Germline V CDR1 and CDR2: SGHNT, YYREEE (reference sequence). The CDR3 totals 18 residues. The CDR3 sequence is CASSSTKDGKSNTGELFF. As DNA, the CDR3 is TGTGCCAGCAGCTCCACTAAGGACGGGAAATCGAACACCGGGGAGCTGTTTTTT.

This clone has just a few counts. The V gene is TRBV5-1, the J gene TRBJ2-1; 7 bases are shared with TRBD1. The CDR3 has 16 residues. From germline, CDR1 is SGHRS and CDR2 YFSETQ. The ends lost 4 bases at V and 4 bases at J; junction bases unmatched: 11. As DNA, the CDR3 is TGCGCCAGCAGCCCGGCCAGGGACAGATCATACAATGAGCAGTTCTTC. It codes for CASSPARDRSYNEQFF.

This chain joins TRBV15 and TRBJ2-5; TRBD2 aligns across 10 bases. The trim removed 3 bases at V and 0 bases at J, leaving 22 bases unmatched. The CDR3 loop spans 22 amino acids. Per the germline V gene, CDR1 is LNHNV and CDR2 is YYDKDF (reference sequence). The chain's CDR3 is CATSSPFSGGFLAGEYQETQYF. CDR3 coding DNA: TGTGCCACCAGCAGTCCGTTCTCAGGGGGCTTCCTAGCGGGAGAGTACCAAGAGACCCAGTACTTC.

This chain connects TRBV7-2 to TRBJ2-7; 11 nucleotides match TRBD2. V dropped 3 bases and J dropped 0; count of bases not matched to a gene: 4. The CDR3 loop spans 16 amino acids. Germline-derived CDR1 and CDR2 are SGHTA and FQGNSA. In DNA, the CDR3 is TGTGCCAGCAGCTTGACTAGCGGGGCCTTCTCCTACGAGCAGTACTTC. As protein: CASSLTSGAFSYEQYF. Together with reference TRBV7-2 and TRBJ2-7, the CDR3 gives the full variable domain: GAGVSQSPSNKVTEKGKDVELRCDPISGHTALYWYRQSLGQGLEFLIYFQGNSAPDKSGLPSDRFSAERTGGSVSTLTIQRTQQEDSAVYLCASSLTSGAFSYEQYFGPGTRLTVT.

V and J are TRBV6-1 and TRBJ1-5; tentatively, D is TRBD1 (6 bases). Trimming pared 7 bases from V and 0 bases from J, leaving 13 bases between. Per germline, CDR1 MNHNS and CDR2 SASEGT. The CDR3 is 15 residues long. In DNA, the CDR3 is TGTGCCAGCATCGGGGGGACACGTAGCAATCAGCCCCAGCATTTT. This encodes CASIGGTRSNQPQHF.

The J gene is TRBJ2-5, the V gene TRBV6-5; possibly TRBD2 for D (5 bases). Germline V gives CDR1 MNHEY, CDR2 SVGAGI. Trimming removed 5 bases at V and 5 bases at J, with 9 bases between. CDR3 length: 12 residues. The CDR3 sequence: CASSDAGETQYF. CDR3 nucleotides: TGTGCCAGCAGTGATGCGGGTGAGACCCAGTACTTC.

The genes are TRBV18 and TRBJ1-4, with no clear D. This CDR3 comprises 17 residues. Per the germline V gene, CDR1 is KGHSH and CDR2 is LQKENI. Trimming stripped 3 bases from V and 0 bases from J, with 14 bases between. The CDR3 region is CASSPLGLSSTNEKLFF. CDR3 DNA sequence: TGTGCCAGCTCACCGCTAGGACTGAGCTCAACTAATGAAAAACTGTTTTTT.

This clone was detected only once. The V call is TRBV7-6, the J call TRBJ2-1; D possibly corresponds to TRBD2 (5 bases). The CDR3 contains 16 residues. The germline V gene has CDR1 SGHVS and CDR2 FNYEAQ. Trimming took off 5 bases at V and 0 bases at J, with 14 bases between the two ends. The CDR3 is CASSPGGHSSYNEQFF. CDR3 DNA sequence: TGTGCCAGCAGCCCCGGAGGCCACAGCTCCTACAATGAGCAGTTCTTC. Combining the CDR3 with reference TRBV7-6 and TRBJ2-1 gives the whole variable domain GAGVSQSPRYKVTKRGQDVALRCDPISGHVSLYWYRQALGQGPEFLTYFNYEAQQDKSGLPNDRFSAERPEGSISTLTIQRTEQRDSAMYRCASSPGGHSSYNEQFFGPGTRLTVL.

The genes are TRBV29-1 and TRBJ2-2; TRBD2 might be the D (5 bases). CDR3 length equals 14 residues. V was cut by 1 base and J by 4 bases, with 10 bases left in between. Germline V CDR1 and CDR2: SQVTM, ANQGSEA. The chain's CDR3 is CSVEAREGTGELFF. The CDR3 DNA sequence: TGCAGCGTTGAAGCGAGGGAAGGCACCGGGGAGCTGTTTTTT.

The V call is TRBV30, the J call TRBJ1-1; D is undetermined. Germline lookup yields CDR1 GTSNPN and CDR2 SVGIG (reference sequence). V was shortened by 1 base and J by 7 bases, with 16 bases between the two germline ends. The CDR3 covers 14 residues. CDR3 in amino acids: CAWSDPPSADEAFF. The CDR3 DNA reads TGTGCCTGGAGTGACCCCCCCAGCGCGGATGAAGCTTTCTTT.

This clone was seen a single time. The gene calls are TRBV30 and TRBJ2-2, with a possible D match to TRBD2 (6 bases). The CDR3 consists of 16 residues. V gave up 0 bases and J gave up 5 bases, with 16 bases separating them. Looked up from germline, CDR1 is GTSNPN and CDR2 is SVGIG (reference sequence). CDR3 sequence reads: CAWSVLGGVGTGELFF. DNA of the CDR3: TGTGCCTGGAGTGTACTGGGGGGAGTTGGGACCGGGGAGCTGTTTTTT.

V is TRBV18 and J is TRBJ1-5; weak D call: TRBD1 (5 bases). The CDR3 consists of 13 residues. The V end lost 4 bases, the J end lost 6 bases, and 10 bases lay between the germline ends. Germline V gene sequence: CDR1 KGHSH, CDR2 LQKENI. CDR3 protein: CASSQGSGQPQHF. The CDR3 nucleotides read TGTGCCAGCTCACAGGGGTCTGGTCAGCCCCAGCATTTT.

The chain employs TRBV10-1 and TRBJ2-2; D not resolved. This CDR3 contains 15 residues. The V gene lost 2 bases and the J gene lost 1 base, with 8 bases spanning the gap. CDR1 and CDR2 from the germline V gene are WNHNN and SYGVQD (reference sequence). CDR3 sequence reads: CASSENSGNTGELFF. CDR3 nucleotide sequence: TGCGCCAGCAGTGAGAACTCAGGGAACACCGGGGAGCTGTTTTTT.

The rearrangement joins TRBV5-6 to TRBJ1-3; no firm D call. The ends were cut back, 4 bases at V and 4 bases at J, with 18 bases in the middle. Germline V gene data show CDR1 as SGHDT and CDR2 as YYEEEE. The CDR3 runs 16 residues. The CDR3 sequence: CASSTNQPGAGNTIYF. The CDR3 DNA reads as TGTGCCAGCAGCACCAACCAACCCGGAGCAGGAAACACCATATATTTT.

The chain links TRBV6-6 to TRBJ1-2, with 7 bases aligning to TRBD1. Per germline, CDR1 MNHNY and CDR2 SVGAGI (reference sequence). Trimming took 2 bases from V and 5 from J; bases not matched to a gene: 8. The CDR3 length is 15 residues. The DNA for the CDR3 is TGTGCCAGCAGTTACGGGAAGGGGGCCGGTTATGGCTACACCTTC. Translated, it gives CASSYGKGAGYGYTF.

The genes are TRBV12-5 and TRBJ2-5; a weak D match, TRBD1 (6 bases). The CDR3 is 18 residues long. Trimming took off 1 base at V and 5 bases at J, with 23 bases between the two ends. Germline loops: CDR1 LGHNT, CDR2 FRNRAP. CDR3 amino acids: CASGLGTMWGQTGETQYF. The CDR3 DNA is TGTGCTAGTGGTTTGGGGACCATGTGGGGGCAGACGGGTGAGACCCAGTACTTC.

The chain carries TRBV28 and TRBJ2-1; 12 positions agree with TRBD2. This CDR3 has 19 residues. V trimming: 5 bases; J trimming: 2 bases; junction bases outside the gene matches: 13. CDR1 is MDHEN and CDR2 is SYDVKM in the germline V gene. The CDR3 sequence is CASSSRDSGLAGPYNEQFF. The CDR3 coding sequence is TGTGCCAGCAGTAGCCGGGACAGTGGACTAGCGGGGCCCTACAATGAGCAGTTCTTC.

The CDR3 loop is CASSDRGQGAGETQYF. The DNA for the CDR3 is TGTGCCAGCAGCGATAGGGGACAGGGGGCCGGGGAGACCCAGTACTTC. V is TRBV7-2 and J is TRBJ2-5, with TRBD1 matching 12 bases. CDR1 and CDR2 from the germline V gene are SGHTA and FQGNSA. This CDR3 is built from 16 residues. Trimming removed 5 bases from V and 5 bases from J; junction bases left unmatched: 9.

This clone was found a few times. Other DNA sequences in the sample encode the same CDR3. V is TRBV9 and J is TRBJ2-1, with 9 bases matching TRBD2. The CDR3 loop spans 15 amino acids. Germline assignment: CDR1 SGDLS and CDR2 YYNGEE. V shed 2 bases, J shed 0 bases, and the junction held 0 bases outside the gene matches. The CDR3 DNA sequence: TGTGCCAGCAGCGTTAGCGGGAGCTCCTACAATGAGCAGTTCTTC. It is translated as CASSVSGSSYNEQFF.

The V and J genes are TRBV6-1 and TRBJ2-5; TRBD2 matches at 7 bases. Germline lookup yields CDR1 MNHNS and CDR2 SASEGT. The CDR3 has 14 residues. The trim removed 7 bases at V and 2 bases at J, leaving 7 bases unmatched. In nucleotides, the CDR3 is TGTGCCAGCAACCATCTAGCGGTACAAGAGACCCAGTACTTC. Translating it yields CASNHLAVQETQYF.

The chain carries TRBV4-1 and TRBJ2-7, with 11 bases that match TRBD1. CDR1 is MGHRA and CDR2 is YSYEKL in the germline V gene. V was pared by 3 bases and J by 5 bases, with 6 bases of the junction left unmatched. The CDR3 spans 15 residues. CDR3 nucleotides: TGCGCCAGCAGCCAGGCCGGGACAGGGGGACACGAGCAGTACTTC. Amino acids: CASSQAGTGGHEQYF.

The chain has TRBV12-2 and TRBJ2-7; the tabulated D call, TRBD2, remains unverified against the DNA. TRBV12-2 is tagged as a pseudogene. The CDR3 totals 16 residues. In nucleotides, the CDR3 is TGTGCAAGTCGCTTAGTGATACTAGCGGCTTACTACGAGCAGTACTTC. It encodes CASRLVILAAYYEQYF.

This clone was recorded only once. This chain joins TRBV4-2 and TRBJ2-7; TRBD2 aligns across 9 bases. CDR1 is LGHNA and CDR2 is YNFKEQ in the germline V gene. The CDR3 loop spans 16 amino acids. The V and J ends lost 1 base and 3 bases, in that order; junction bases with no gene match: 7. DNA for the CDR3: TGTGCCAGCAGCCAAGCCACCAGCGGGAGGCTCTACGAGCAGTACTTC. Translated, it gives CASSQATSGRLYEQYF.

The CDR3 DNA reads as TGTGCCAGCAGCTTTATGTTTGTCGGTAATTCACCCCTCCACTTT. Encoded protein: CASSFMFVGNSPLHF. The chain combines TRBV7-2 with TRBJ1-6, with no clear D. V was cut by 3 bases and J by 6 bases, with 12 bases left in between. The germline gives CDR1 SGHTA, CDR2 FQGNSA. CDR3 length: 15 amino acids.